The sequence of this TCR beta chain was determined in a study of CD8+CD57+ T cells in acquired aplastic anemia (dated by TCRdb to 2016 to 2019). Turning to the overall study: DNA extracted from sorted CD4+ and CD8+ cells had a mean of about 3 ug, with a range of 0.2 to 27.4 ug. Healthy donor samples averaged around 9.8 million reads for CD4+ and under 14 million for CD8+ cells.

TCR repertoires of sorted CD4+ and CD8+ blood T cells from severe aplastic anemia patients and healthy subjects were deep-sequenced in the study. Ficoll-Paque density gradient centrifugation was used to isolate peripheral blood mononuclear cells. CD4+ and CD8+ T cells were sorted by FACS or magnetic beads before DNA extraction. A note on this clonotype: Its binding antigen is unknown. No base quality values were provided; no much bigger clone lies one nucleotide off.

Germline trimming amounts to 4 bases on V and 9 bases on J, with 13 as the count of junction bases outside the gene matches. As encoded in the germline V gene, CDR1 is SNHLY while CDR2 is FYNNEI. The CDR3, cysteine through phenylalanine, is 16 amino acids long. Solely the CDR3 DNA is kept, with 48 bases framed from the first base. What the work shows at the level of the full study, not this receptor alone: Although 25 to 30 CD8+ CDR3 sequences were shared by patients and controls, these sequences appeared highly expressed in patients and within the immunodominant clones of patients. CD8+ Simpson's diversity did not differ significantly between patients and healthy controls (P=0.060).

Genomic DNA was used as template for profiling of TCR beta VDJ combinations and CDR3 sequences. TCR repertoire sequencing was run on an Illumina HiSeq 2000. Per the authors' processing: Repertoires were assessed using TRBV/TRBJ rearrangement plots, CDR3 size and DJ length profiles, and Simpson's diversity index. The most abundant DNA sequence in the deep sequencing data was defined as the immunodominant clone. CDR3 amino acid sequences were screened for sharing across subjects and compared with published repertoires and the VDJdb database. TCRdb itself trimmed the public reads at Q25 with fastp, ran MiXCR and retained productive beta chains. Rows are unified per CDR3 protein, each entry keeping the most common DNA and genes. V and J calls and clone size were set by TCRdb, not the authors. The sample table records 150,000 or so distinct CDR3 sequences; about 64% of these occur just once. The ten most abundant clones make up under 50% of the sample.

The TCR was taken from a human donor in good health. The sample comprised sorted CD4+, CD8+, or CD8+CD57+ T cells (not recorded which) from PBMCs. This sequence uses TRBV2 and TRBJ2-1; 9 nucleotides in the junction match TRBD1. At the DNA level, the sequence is TGTGCCAGCAGTGGGAAGGGGACAGGGTCTCCTGTTGAGCAGTTCTTC. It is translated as CASSGKGTGSPVEQFF.